This entry lists 30 T cell receptor beta chains sequenced from one sample in a study of PD-L1 blockade in urothelial cancer. Indicated time point: pretreatment peripheral blood. Clones were read by immunoSEQ multiplex PCR, and TCRdb kept only the in-frame ones, dropping some. The table has around 92,000 clones, 89% seen once. This sample comprised PBMCs, obtained around atezolizumab (anti-PD-L1) treatment. The receptors come from a woman aged 80 or over with urothelial cancer.

The chain recombines TRBV7-9 with TRBJ2-6, with TRBD2 matching over 7 bases. This CDR3 comprises 17 residues. Germline V CDR1 and CDR2: SEHNR, FQNEAQ (reference sequence). Trimming at V came to 10 bases and at J to 0 bases, leaving 12 bases not matched to a gene. In nucleotides, the CDR3 is TGTGCCATTCGGGACGGGGGGACGAGCTCTGGGGCCAACGTCCTGACTTTC. Its translation is CAIRDGGTSSGANVLTF.

CDR3 residues: CGRGMNTEAFF. CDR3 sequence (DNA): TGCGGGCGGGGCATGAACACTGAAGCTTTCTTT. The chain is built from TRBV20-1 and TRBJ1-1; the D gene is possibly TRBD1 (5 bases). Germline CDR1 is DFQATT and CDR2 is SNEGSKA (reference sequence). The CDR3 has 11 residues.

This clone was counted a single time. The V gene is TRBV4-2, the J gene TRBJ2-1; TRBD2 aligns across 10 bases. The CDR3 covers 16 residues. With 1 base clipped from V and 5 bases from J, the junction kept 5 bases outside the gene matches. Germline V gene lookup returns CDR1 LGHNA and CDR2 YNFKEQ. CDR3 sequence (DNA): TGTGCCAGCAGCCAAGGACTAGCGGGCATGAACAATGAGCAGTTCTTC. This gives the protein CASSQGLAGMNNEQFF.

This clone showed up just once. This chain connects TRBV2 to TRBJ2-7, with D perhaps matching TRBD1 (5 bases). Germline CDR1 is SNHLY and CDR2 is FYNNEI. The ends were cut back, 5 bases at V and 4 bases at J, with 12 bases in the middle. This CDR3 is built from 13 residues. The CDR3: CASSFDRGYEQYF. The CDR3 nucleotides read TGTGCCAGCAGTTTCGACAGAGGTTACGAGCAGTACTTC.

The V gene is TRBV27, the J gene TRBJ2-4; 7 bases line up with TRBD1. Germline CDR1 reads MNHEY; CDR2 reads SMNVEV (reference sequence). The CDR3 sequence is 15 residues long. J was trimmed by 4 bases and V by 2 bases; bases with no gene match: 5. CDR3 nucleotides: TGTGCCAGCAGTTTAACTGGGACAGCAAAAAACATTCAGTACTTC. As protein: CASSLTGTAKNIQYF.

The chain is built from TRBV21-1 and TRBJ2-7; TRBD2 reflects the table's D call only, with no check against the DNA. TRBV21-1 is designated a pseudogene. The CDR3 runs 16 residues. This chain's CDR3 is CASPHGETSGTYEQYF. CDR3 nucleotides: TGTGCCAGCCCTCACGGAGAGACTAGCGGGACCTACGAGCAGTACTTC.

This chain links TRBV27 with TRBJ2-3, with TRBD1 as a possible D gene (6 bases). Trimming removed 3 bases at V and 3 bases at J, with 13 bases between. This CDR3 region has 15 residues. CDR1 is MNHEY, CDR2 SMNVEV, per germline (reference sequence). CDR3 amino acids: CASSLALGQTDTQYF. CDR3 nucleotides: TGTGCCAGCAGTTTGGCCCTGGGACAAACAGATACGCAGTATTTT.

This clone was detected a few times. For the CDR3, the DNA is TGTGCCAGCAGTTACAAACAAAACAATGAGCAGTTCTTC. It encodes CASSYKQNNEQFF. V is TRBV6-6 and J is TRBJ2-1; no reliable D call. Trimming stripped 2 bases from V and 5 bases from J, with 7 bases between. Germline V lookup: CDR1 MNHNY, CDR2 SVGAGI (reference sequence). The CDR3 has 13 residues.

The J gene is TRBJ2-4, the V gene TRBV2, with TRBD1 matching 11 bases. Germline CDR1 SNHLY, CDR2 FYNNEI. This CDR3 comprises 14 residues. V lost 6 bases to trimming and J lost 5 bases; unmatched junction nucleotides: 3. In DNA, the CDR3 is TGTGCCAGCAGCCAGGACAGGGGGCAAAACATTCAGTACTTC. Translated: CASSQDRGQNIQYF.

This chain joins TRBV2 and TRBJ2-1; TRBD2 agrees at 9 bases. V was clipped by 5 bases and J by 6 bases; unmatched bases: 5. This CDR3 region has 14 residues. The germline V gene has CDR1 SNHLY and CDR2 FYNNEI. The CDR3 loop is CASSRVAGVNEQFF. The CDR3 nucleotides read TGTGCCAGCAGTCGGGTAGCGGGGGTCAATGAGCAGTTCTTC.

This rearrangement joins TRBV7-2 to TRBJ2-7, with a weak D call TRBD1 (6 bases). V lost 5 bases, J lost 6 bases, and 17 bases lay in between. This CDR3 has 14 residues. Germline CDR1 and CDR2: SGHTA and FQGNSA. The DNA of the CDR3 is TGTGCCAGCAGCAAATCGACAGGCCTCTCCGAGCAGTACTTC. Translated: CASSKSTGLSEQYF.

The V call is TRBV11-2, the J call TRBJ2-4, with D tentatively TRBD2 (7 bases). V was clipped by 0 bases and J by 2 bases, with 20 bases between them. The CDR3 sequence is 19 residues long. CDR1 is SGHAT, CDR2 FQNNGV, per germline. CDR3 sequence (DNA): TGTGCCAGCAGCTTAGATCGGGGGGCGGGAGAGCCGACCAAAAACATTCAGTACTTC. Translation: CASSLDRGAGEPTKNIQYF.

The chain combines TRBV19 with TRBJ2-2; the D is unclear. Trimming stripped 3 bases from V and 3 bases from J, with 11 bases between. CDR1 LNHDA and CDR2 SQIVND come from the germline V gene (reference sequence). The CDR3 contains 15 residues. The CDR3 sequence: CASSIGQLYTGELFF. CDR3 nucleotide sequence: TGTGCCAGTAGTATTGGGCAGCTATACACCGGGGAGCTGTTTTTT. Filled out from reference TRBV19 and TRBJ2-2, the complete variable domain reads DGGITQSPKYLFRKEGQNVTLSCEQNLNHDAMYWYRQDPGQGLRLIYYSQIVNDFQKGDIAEGYSVSREKKESFPLTVTSAQKNPTAFYLCASSIGQLYTGELFFGEGSRLTVL.

The chain combines TRBV10-3 with TRBJ1-3; 10 bases match TRBD1. V was clipped by 0 bases and J by 0 bases; unmatched bases: 14. Germline values: CDR1 ENHRY, CDR2 SYGVKD. The CDR3 is made up of 21 amino acids. DNA of the CDR3: TGTGCCATCAGTGAGTCTCCGGGACAGGGGATAACAAGATACTCTGGAAACACCATATATTTT. Translated: CAISESPGQGITRYSGNTIYF.

V gene TRBV28 combines with J gene TRBJ1-4, with TRBD1 as a possible D gene (5 bases). Germline loops: CDR1 MDHEN, CDR2 SYDVKM. The length of the CDR3 is 14 residues. V was clipped by 5 bases and J by 7 bases, with 14 bases between them. The CDR3 here is CASSQGGVGEKLFF. The CDR3 bases are TGTGCCAGCAGTCAGGGAGGTGTGGGTGAAAAACTGTTTTTT.

This chain links TRBV19 with TRBJ2-7, with a weak D call TRBD2 (5 bases). Germline V gives CDR1 LNHDA, CDR2 SQIVND (reference sequence). V shed 3 bases and J shed 1 base, with 13 bases lying between them. CDR3 size: 15 residues. The CDR3 DNA is TGTGCCAGTAGTATGGGTAGCGCGATATCCTACGAGCAGTACTTC. This sequence encodes CASSMGSAISYEQYF.

This chain joins TRBV27 and TRBJ1-1; 9 bases line up with TRBD1. CDR1 is MNHEY, CDR2 SMNVEV, per germline (reference sequence). Trimming took 3 bases from V and 5 from J; bases not matched to a gene: 7. The length of the CDR3 is 15 residues. In nucleotides, the CDR3 is TGTGCCAGCAGTTTCACCCTGACAGGGGGGACTGAAGCTTTCTTT. Its translation is CASSFTLTGGTEAFF.

This chain uses TRBV2 with TRBJ2-2; 7 bases are a match to TRBD2. The germline gives CDR1 SNHLY, CDR2 FYNNEI. V was pared by 7 bases and J by 2 bases, with 7 bases of the junction left unmatched. This CDR3 comprises 15 residues. CDR3 sequence (DNA): TGTGCCAGCAATGGGGGAGGGTTCAACACCGGGGAGCTGTTTTTT. Its translation is CASNGGGFNTGELFF.

V gene TRBV4-1 combines with J gene TRBJ2-2; D not certain. The ends were cut back, 6 bases at V and 6 bases at J, with 14 bases in the middle. Germline CDR1 and CDR2: MGHRA and YSYEKL. This CDR3 spans 14 amino acids. For the CDR3, the DNA is TGCGCCAGCAGTCCCCTTTTAGAGGCCGGGGAGCTGTTTTTT. Protein product: CASSPLLEAGELFF.

J is TRBJ2-7 and V is TRBV7-9; 10 bases align to TRBD2. This CDR3 spans 15 amino acids. CDR1 and CDR2 (germline): SEHNR, FQNEAQ (reference sequence). Trimming cost V 6 bases and J 2 bases; bases outside gene matches: 7. The CDR3, as DNA: TGTGCCAGCAGTCTGCTAGCGGGAGCGCCCTACGAGCAGTACTTC. This gives the protein CASSLLAGAPYEQYF.

This clone was counted once. V usage is TRBV25-1 and J usage is TRBJ1-4, with D maybe TRBD1 (5 bases). Germline-derived CDR1 and CDR2 are MGHDK and SYGVNS. V lost 3 bases to trimming and J lost 3 bases, with 11 bases between them. CDR3 length: 15 amino acids. CDR3 coding DNA: TGTGCCAGCAGTGAGTCGGAGGGGCCTAATGAAAAACTGTTTTTT. This codes for CASSESEGPNEKLFF.

This chain links TRBV5-4 with TRBJ2-3; D may be TRBD2 (6 bases). This CDR3 region has 15 residues. Trimming cost V 4 bases and J 0 bases, with 12 bases left between them. Germline values: CDR1 SGHNT, CDR2 YYREEE (reference sequence). CDR3 sequence reads: CASSTGDPSTDTQYF. DNA of the CDR3: TGTGCCAGCAGCACGGGGGACCCAAGCACAGATACGCAGTATTTT.

CDR3 sequence reads: CATSREGTGVGELFF. The CDR3 DNA sequence: TGTGCCACCAGCAGAGAGGGGACGGGGGTCGGGGAGCTGTTTTTT. The chain combines TRBV15 with TRBJ2-2, with a tentative D call TRBD2 (6 bases). The CDR3 loop spans 15 amino acids. Trimming removed 0 bases from V and 7 bases from J, with 12 bases in between. CDR1 is LNHNV and CDR2 is YYDKDF in the germline V gene (reference sequence).

V usage is TRBV15 and J usage is TRBJ2-1; TRBD2 aligns across 15 bases. The CDR3 consists of 17 residues. CDR1 and CDR2 (germline): LNHNV, YYDKDF (reference sequence). V trimming: 3 bases; J trimming: 9 bases; junction bases outside the gene matches: 9. In DNA, the CDR3 is TGTGCCACCAGCAGCGACAGGACTAGCGGGAGGGCGGCTGAGCAGTTCTTC. Translated: CATSSDRTSGRAAEQFF.

This clone has only one observation. The chain combines TRBV5-1 with TRBJ1-1; D not resolved. The CDR3 has 14 residues. Germline CDR1 reads SGHRS; CDR2 reads YFSETQ. Trimming removed 5 bases from V and 0 bases from J, with 11 bases in between. CDR3 sequence reads: CASRGGTVNTEAFF. Here the CDR3 DNA reads TGCGCCAGCAGAGGAGGTACCGTGAACACTGAAGCTTTCTTT.

This chain connects TRBV10-1 to TRBJ1-1; D unclear. This CDR3 contains 13 residues. Germline CDR1 WNHNN, CDR2 SYGVQD (reference sequence). V was cut by 3 bases and J by 5 bases, with 10 bases left in between. The CDR3 DNA follows: TGCGCCAGCAGTGACCCAGGAGGGACTGAAGCTTTCTTT. Its translation is CASSDPGGTEAFF.

V usage is TRBV11-2 and J usage is TRBJ2-7; D might be TRBD1 (5 bases). The germline gives CDR1 SGHAT, CDR2 FQNNGV. The CDR3 contains 13 residues. The V end was cut by 1 base, the J end by 5 bases, with 9 bases between. Here the CDR3 DNA reads TGTGCCAGCAGCTTAGCTCCAGGGCACGAGCAGTACTTC. Its protein is CASSLAPGHEQYF.

The chain has TRBV7-2 and TRBJ2-1; TRBD1 agrees at 11 bases. The CDR3 totals 16 residues. In germline, CDR1 is SGHTA, CDR2 FQGNSA. The trim removed 4 bases at V and 7 bases at J, leaving 9 bases unmatched. CDR3 sequence: CASSYVGTGGRNEQFF. In nucleotides, the CDR3 is TGTGCCAGCAGCTACGTCGGGACAGGGGGTAGAAATGAGCAGTTCTTC.

The chain employs TRBV11-2 and TRBJ2-1; 10 nucleotides line up with TRBD2. V gave up 5 bases and J gave up 15 bases; unmatched junction bases: 13. Germline V gene data show CDR1 as SGHAT and CDR2 as FQNNGV. The CDR3 sequence is 14 residues long. The CDR3 region is CASSQWLAGVSAFF. The CDR3 nucleotides read TGTGCCAGCAGCCAATGGCTAGCGGGAGTGTCGGCGTTCTTC. Drawing the rest from reference TRBV11-2 and TRBJ2-1, the complete variable domain is EAGVAQSPRYKIIEKRQSVAFWCNPISGHATLYWYQQILGQGPKLLIQFQNNGVVDDSQLPKDRFSAERLKGVDSTLKIQPAKLEDSAVYLCASSQWLAGVSAFFGPGTRLTVL.

CDR3 amino acids: CASRGTGELFF. CDR3 DNA sequence: TGTGCCAGTCGGGGCACCGGGGAGCTGTTTTTT. The chain uses TRBV28 and TRBJ2-2, with D possibly TRBD2 on 5 matching bases. This CDR3 region has 11 residues. Trimming took 9 bases from V and 4 from J, leaving 6 bases between them. CDR1 and CDR2 (germline): MDHEN, SYDVKM.